This T cell receptor beta chain is drawn from a study of vaccination and CD4 T cells after COVID-19. Turning to the study itself: The convalescents, six males and four females, included two who were Hispanic. General study points: Convalescent patients showed a median around 90% of reactive clones that were seen only post-vaccination.

Indicated time point: late sampling 161 to 241 days after vaccination in a few convalescent patients. Described treatment: roughly 11-day PBMC culture with coronavirus spike peptide pools or control peptides (ViraFEST assay). Comments on this clonotype: Its target is not known.

Scientists ran DNA taken from cultured CD4+ T cells through the Oncomine TCR Beta short-read assay for sequencing. TCRdb re-derived calls from the PCR reads in MiXCR, one entry per CDR3 protein. The sample has over 20,000 distinct CDR3 sequences, around two fifths seen once; the top ten hold roughly 30%. The CDR3 spans 16 residues. Germline CDR1 reads MNHEY; CDR2 reads SVGEGT. The V gene end was trimmed by 7 bases and the J gene end by 1 base; junction bases not matched to a gene: 11. The receptor comes from a human donor who had recovered from COVID-19. The genes are TRBV6-2 or TRBV6-3 and TRBJ2-3; 7 nucleotides align to TRBD1. The sequencing used CD4+ T cells from blood, cultured in vitro, collected about 7 months after SARS-CoV-2 vaccination. Here the CDR3 DNA reads TGTGCCAGCAAACCTGCGACAGGGAGCCGCACAGATACGCAGTATTTT. This translates into CASKPATGSRTDTQYF.